This T cell receptor (beta chain) stems from a study of blood T cell repertoires in COVID-19. About the research overall: Collection of acute and convalescent COVID-19 samples took place in the United States, Italy and Spain. From T cells, B-cell-depleted T cells, or PBMCs came the material, which was cDNA or gDNA.

This clone qualifies as medium-sized. The same CDR3 arises from other DNA sequences in this sample as well. Authors' methods: Using reference gene primer amplification, nucleated cell counts were estimated. Here immunoSEQ multiplex PCR was the method, and the copy in TCRdb shows in-frame clones only, minus some. The DNA was the basis for D and trimming; V, J and clone size are from that table. The table records around 62,000 clones, over 80% of them present only once. The sequencing sample was made of peripheral blood. This clonotype originated in a man between 60 and 75 years old with acute or convalescent COVID-19.

The CDR3 DNA sequence: TGTGCCAGCAGTTACTCGGGCTATAGCAATCAGCCCCAGCATTTT. Translated, it gives CASSYSGYSNQPQHF. V is TRBV6-2 or TRBV6-3 and J is TRBJ1-5, with D uncertain. The germline gives CDR1 MNHEY, CDR2 SVGEGT. The CDR3 length is 15 residues. The germline V and J ends were trimmed by 0 bases and 0 bases, with 6 bases remaining between them.